The 6 T cell receptor beta chains below were found in one sample sequenced in a study of cytomegalovirus exposure and HLA in healthy donors (dated by TCRdb to about 2017). Libraries were built with the immunoSEQ multiplex PCR assay. A mixture of 60 forward primers for TCR Vbeta segments and 13 reverse primers for TCR Jbeta segments was used in the multiplex PCR. TCRdb limited this immuneACCESS table to in-frame rearrangements with V and J called. A share of clones is missing; checked studies link under half to unresolved V genes, and the rest is unexplained. The sample yields 100,000 to 150,000 clones; roughly four fifths were counted once. The ten largest account for roughly 7% of the sample. The material sequenced was PBMCs. These TCRs come from a male donor in good health and CMV-seronegative.

The chain combines TRBV29-1 with TRBJ1-2; D remains ambiguous. The CDR3 is 11 amino acids. Germline CDR1 is SQVTM and CDR2 is ANQGSEA. V gave up 3 bases and J gave up 13 bases, with 15 bases separating them. CDR3 in DNA: TGCAGCGTTGAGAGCCAGATCGGGAGCACCTTC. This gives the protein CSVESQIGSTF.

This clone was detected only a few times. V gene TRBV5-6 combines with J gene TRBJ1-5, with D perhaps TRBD1 (5 bases). Trimming pared 0 bases from V and 1 base from J, leaving 17 bases between. The CDR3 consists of 18 residues. Germline-derived CDR1 and CDR2 are SGHDT and YYEEEE. The DNA for the CDR3 is TGTGCCAGCAGCTTGGGCAGGGCAGGTGTTGGAAGCAATCAGCCCCAGCATTTT. As protein: CASSLGRAGVGSNQPQHF.

The genes are TRBV7-8 and TRBJ2-3; 11 bases are a match to TRBD2. The CDR3 loop spans 16 amino acids. V shed 5 bases and J 2 bases; nucleotides not matched to a gene: 6. Germline CDR1 and CDR2: SGHVS and FQNEAQ. The CDR3 DNA is TGTGCCAGCAGCCCACTAGCGGGGGATCCCACAGATACGCAGTATTTT. It codes for CASSPLAGDPTDTQYF. Supplemented by reference TRBV7-8 and TRBJ2-3, the full variable domain reads GAGVSQSPRYKVAKRGQDVALRCDPISGHVSLFWYQQALGQGPEFLTYFQNEAQLDKSGLPSDRFFAERPEGSVSTLKIQRTQQEDSAVYLCASSPLAGDPTDTQYFGPGTRLTVL.

The rearrangement uses TRBV4-2 and TRBJ1-5; TRBD1 agrees at 11 bases. Germline loops: CDR1 LGHNA, CDR2 YNFKEQ. This CDR3 contains 18 residues. V shed 1 base, J shed 8 bases, and the junction held 13 bases outside the gene matches. The CDR3 nucleotides read TGTGCCAGCAGCCAAGGGACAGGGGGCGATGTAACCCTGGAGCCCCAGCATTTT. It encodes CASSQGTGGDVTLEPQHF.

The rearrangement links TRBV5-4 to TRBJ1-3; TRBD1 is a possible D gene (5 bases). This CDR3 has 14 residues. The germline V gene encodes CDR1 SGHNT and CDR2 YYREEE (reference sequence). Between the trimmed V and J ends, which lost 2 bases and 4 bases, there was a span of 10 bases. The CDR3 here is CASSFGGLGNTIYF. The CDR3 DNA follows: TGTGCCAGCAGCTTCGGGGGACTAGGAAACACCATATATTTT.

The chain is built from TRBV2 and TRBJ2-7; no clear D gene. In germline, CDR1 is SNHLY, CDR2 FYNNEI. The V and J ends lost 7 bases and 7 bases respectively, with 17 bases between them. CDR3 length: 13 residues. The CDR3 spells CASNIERPREQYF. The DNA for the CDR3 is TGTGCCAGCAACATTGAAAGGCCTAGAGAGCAGTACTTC.